One T cell receptor (beta chain) is described in this entry. The sample belongs to a study of blood T cell repertoires in COVID-19. TCRdb's copy holds only in-frame clones and misses some; the assay was immunoSEQ multiplex PCR. The sample gives a few hundred thousand clones, about 83% of which show up once; approximately 9.3% is in the top ten. The CDR3 contains 15 residues. V was pared by 5 bases and J by 3 bases, with 14 bases between. In germline, CDR1 is MNHNY, CDR2 SVGAGI (reference sequence). This chain joins TRBV6-6 and TRBJ2-4; TRBD1 is a possible D gene (6 bases). This TCR was sampled from a woman aged 45-65 years who had recovered from COVID-19. Sequencing was done on a sample of PBMCs or T cells enriched from blood (not recorded which). The CDR3 nucleotides are TGTGCCAGCAGTCCCGCCGACAGGCTCAAAAACATTCAGTACTTC. Translation gives CASSPADRLKNIQYF.